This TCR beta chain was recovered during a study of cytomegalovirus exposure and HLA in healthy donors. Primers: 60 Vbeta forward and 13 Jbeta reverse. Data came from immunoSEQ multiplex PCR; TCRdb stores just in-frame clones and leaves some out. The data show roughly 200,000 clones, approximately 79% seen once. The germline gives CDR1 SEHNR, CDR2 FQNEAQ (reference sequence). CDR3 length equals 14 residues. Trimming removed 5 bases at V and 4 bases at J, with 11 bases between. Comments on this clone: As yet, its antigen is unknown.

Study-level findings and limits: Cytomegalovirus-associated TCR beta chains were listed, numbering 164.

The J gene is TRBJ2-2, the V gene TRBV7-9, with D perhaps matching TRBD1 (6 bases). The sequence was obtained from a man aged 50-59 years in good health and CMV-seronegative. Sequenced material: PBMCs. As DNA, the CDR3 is TGTGCCAGCAGCAGGGGGTCGGGCACCGGGGAGCTGTTTTTT. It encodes CASSRGSGTGELFF.